Here is one T cell receptor beta chain with its context. The CDR3 runs to 15 residues. Trimming removed 0 bases from V and 3 bases from J, with 15 bases in between. Germline V gene sequence: CDR1 DFQATT, CDR2 SNEGSKA (reference sequence). These data come from a study of regulatory T cells in long-lasting Graves disease. Time point defined: persistent/refractory GD, antithyroid drugs over 5 years with positive TRAb. PBMC RNA was the source of the TCR library. Arm-PCR with iRepertoire HTBI primers amplified the CDR3 regions for these TCR beta libraries. TCRdb itself ran the multiplex PCR reads through MiXCR, one entry per CDR3 protein. The sample shows about 470,000 distinct CDR3 sequences, less than 25% of them seen only once.

This receptor was obtained from a female donor with Graves disease. The gene calls are TRBV20-1 and TRBJ2-7; weak D call: TRBD2 (6 bases). This material consisted of peripheral blood mononuclear cells (PBMCs), taken when the disease was refractory, from a patient treated with antithyroid drugs. CDR3 nucleotides: TGCAGTGCTAGAGATCGAGGAGGGACGCACTACGAGCAGTACTTC. Protein product: CSARDRGGTHYEQYF.